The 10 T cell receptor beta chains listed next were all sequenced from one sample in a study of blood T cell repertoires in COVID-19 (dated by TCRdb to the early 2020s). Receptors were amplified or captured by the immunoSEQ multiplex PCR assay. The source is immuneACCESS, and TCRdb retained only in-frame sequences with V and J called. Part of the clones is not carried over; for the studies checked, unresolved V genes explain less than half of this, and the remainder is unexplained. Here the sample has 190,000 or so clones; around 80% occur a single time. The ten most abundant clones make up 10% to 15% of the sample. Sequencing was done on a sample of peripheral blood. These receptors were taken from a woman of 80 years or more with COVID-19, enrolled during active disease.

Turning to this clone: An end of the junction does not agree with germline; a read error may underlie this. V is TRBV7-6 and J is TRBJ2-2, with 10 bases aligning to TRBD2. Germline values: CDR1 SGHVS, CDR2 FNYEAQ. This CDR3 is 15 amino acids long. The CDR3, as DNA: TGTGCCAGCAGCGTAGCGGGAGGGAACACCGGGGAGCTGTTTTTT. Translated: CASSVAGGNTGELFF.

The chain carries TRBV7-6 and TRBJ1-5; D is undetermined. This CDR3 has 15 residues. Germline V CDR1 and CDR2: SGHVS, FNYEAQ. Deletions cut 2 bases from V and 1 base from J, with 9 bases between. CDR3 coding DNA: TGTGCCAGCAGCTTAACCGGGATGAGCAATCAGCCCCAGCATTTT. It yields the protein CASSLTGMSNQPQHF.

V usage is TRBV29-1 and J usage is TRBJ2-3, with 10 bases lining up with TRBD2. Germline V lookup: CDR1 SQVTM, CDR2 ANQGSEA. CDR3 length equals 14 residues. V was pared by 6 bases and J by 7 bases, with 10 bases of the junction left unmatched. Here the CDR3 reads CSVQTSGLGNTQYF. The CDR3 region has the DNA TGCAGCGTACAGACTAGCGGGTTGGGCAATACGCAGTATTTT.

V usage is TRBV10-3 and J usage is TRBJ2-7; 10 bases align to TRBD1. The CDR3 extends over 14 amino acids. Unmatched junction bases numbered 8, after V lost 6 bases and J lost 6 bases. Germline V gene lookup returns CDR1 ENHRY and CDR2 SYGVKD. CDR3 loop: CAISSPGQGPEQYF. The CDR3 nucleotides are TGTGCCATCAGCTCCCCGGGACAGGGGCCCGAGCAGTACTTC.

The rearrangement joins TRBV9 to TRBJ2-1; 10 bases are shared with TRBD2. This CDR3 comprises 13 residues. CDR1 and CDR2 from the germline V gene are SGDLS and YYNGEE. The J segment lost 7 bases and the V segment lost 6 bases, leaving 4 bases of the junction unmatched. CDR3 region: CASNQREGNEQFF. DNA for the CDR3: TGTGCCAGCAACCAGCGGGAGGGAAATGAGCAGTTCTTC.

The CDR3 spells CASSEVGTGYEQYF. CDR3 DNA sequence: TGTGCCAGCAGTGAAGTAGGGACAGGCTACGAGCAGTACTTC. The V gene is TRBV6-1, the J gene TRBJ2-7, with 8 bases that match TRBD1. CDR3 length equals 14 residues. Looked up from germline, CDR1 is MNHNS and CDR2 is SASEGT. V gave up 1 base and J gave up 3 bases; unmatched junction bases: 2.

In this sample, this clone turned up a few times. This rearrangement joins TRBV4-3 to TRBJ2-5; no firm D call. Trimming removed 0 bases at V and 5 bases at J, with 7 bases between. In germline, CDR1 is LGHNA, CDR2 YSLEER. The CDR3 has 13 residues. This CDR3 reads CASSQDLRETQYF. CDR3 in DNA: TGCGCCAGCAGCCAAGATCTCAGGGAGACCCAGTACTTC.

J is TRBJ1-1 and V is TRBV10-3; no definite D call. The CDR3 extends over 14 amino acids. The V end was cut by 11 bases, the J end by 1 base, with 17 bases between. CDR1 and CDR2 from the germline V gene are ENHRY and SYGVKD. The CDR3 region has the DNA TGTGCCGCATCAAAGCAAGCGGGGAACACTGAAGCTTTCTTT. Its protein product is CAASKQAGNTEAFF.

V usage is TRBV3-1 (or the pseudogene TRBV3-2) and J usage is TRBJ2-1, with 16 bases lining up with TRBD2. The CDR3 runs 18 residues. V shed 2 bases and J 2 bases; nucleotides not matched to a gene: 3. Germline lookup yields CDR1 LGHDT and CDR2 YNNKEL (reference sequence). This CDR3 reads CASSQPGTSGRAYNEQFF. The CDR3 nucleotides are TGTGCCAGCAGCCAACCCGGGACTAGCGGGAGGGCCTACAATGAGCAGTTCTTC.

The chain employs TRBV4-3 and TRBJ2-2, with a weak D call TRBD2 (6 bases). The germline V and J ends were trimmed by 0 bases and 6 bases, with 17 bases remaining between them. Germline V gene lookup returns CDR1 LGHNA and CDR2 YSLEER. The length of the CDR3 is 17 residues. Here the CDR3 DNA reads TGCGCCAGCAGCCAAGATCAATCGTCGGGGGAAGCCGGGGAGCTGTTTTTT. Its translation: CASSQDQSSGEAGELFF.